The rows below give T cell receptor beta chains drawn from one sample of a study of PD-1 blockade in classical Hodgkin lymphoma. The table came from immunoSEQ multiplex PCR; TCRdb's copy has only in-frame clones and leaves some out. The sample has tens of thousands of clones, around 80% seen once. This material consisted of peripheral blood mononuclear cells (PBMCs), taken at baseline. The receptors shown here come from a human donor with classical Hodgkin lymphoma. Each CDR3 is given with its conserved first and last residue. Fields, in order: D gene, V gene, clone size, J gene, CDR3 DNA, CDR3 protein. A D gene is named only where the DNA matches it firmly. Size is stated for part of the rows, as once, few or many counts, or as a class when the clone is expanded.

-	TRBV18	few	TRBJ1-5	TGTGCCAGCTCACCAAAAGGCCAGATTAATCTTTATAGCAATCAGCCCCAGCATTTT	CASSPKGQINLYSNQPQHF
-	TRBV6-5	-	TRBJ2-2	TGTGCCAGCACCCTACACGAGACCGGGGAGCTGTTTTTT	CASTLHETGELFF
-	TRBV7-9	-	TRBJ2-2	TGTGCCAGCAGCTCCGCCCCCCTAGGGGACCGGGAGCTGTTTTTT	CASSSAPLGDRELFF
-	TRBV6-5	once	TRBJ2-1	TGTGCCAGCAGGTTAGAATCCCCGGTAGGGGATGAGCAGTTCTTC	CASRLESPVGDEQFF
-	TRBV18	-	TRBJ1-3	TGTGCCAGCTCACCTACAGGGTCAGCGGTGGGAAACACCATATATTTT	CASSPTGSAVGNTIYF
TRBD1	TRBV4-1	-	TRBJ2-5	TGCGCCAGCAGCCAAAGAGGACAGGGGAGTCGAGAGACCCAGTACTTC	CASSQRGQGSRETQYF
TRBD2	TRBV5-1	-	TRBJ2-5	TGCGCCAGCAGCCTCGGACTAGCGGGGAATCTACAAGAGACCCAGTACTTC	CASSLGLAGNLQETQYF
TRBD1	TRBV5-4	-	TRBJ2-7	TGTGCCAGCAGCTTGGCGGCAGGACAGGGGTACGAGCAGTACTTC	CASSLAAGQGYEQYF
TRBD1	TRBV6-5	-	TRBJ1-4	TGTGCCAGCCGGGACAGAAATGAAAAACTGTTTTTT	CASRDRNEKLFF
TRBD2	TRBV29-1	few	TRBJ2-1	TGCAGCGTTGCGGCGGGGGGGCAGAAGTTCTTC	CSVAAGGQKFF
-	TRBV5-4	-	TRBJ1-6	TGTGCCAGCAGCTTGGGGAGCCCCAATTCACCCCTCCACTTT	CASSLGSPNSPLHF
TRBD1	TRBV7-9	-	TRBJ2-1	TGTGCCAGCAGCCCACAGACAGGGGGCTCGTACAATGAGCAGTTCTTC	CASSPQTGGSYNEQFF
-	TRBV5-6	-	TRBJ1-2	TGTGCCAGCAGCCCGACGGACAGCCCTTGGAATGGCTACACCTTC	CASSPTDSPWNGYTF
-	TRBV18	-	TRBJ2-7	TGTGCCAGCTCCCCCGGACTGGGGTACCCCGGCTACGAGCAGTACTTC	CASSPGLGYPGYEQYF
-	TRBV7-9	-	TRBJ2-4	TGTGCCAGCAGCTTAGAGGAGGGATTGGGCATTCAGTACTTC	CASSLEEGLGIQYF
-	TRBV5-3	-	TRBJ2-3	TGTGCCGGAATGGATACGCAGTATTTT	CAGMDTQYF
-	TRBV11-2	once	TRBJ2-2	TGTGCCAGCAGCCCCTGGTTCACCGGGGAGCTGTTTTTT	CASSPWFTGELFF
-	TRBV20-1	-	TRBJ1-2	TGCAGTGGACGGACCTTCTATGGCTACACCTTC	CSGRTFYGYTF
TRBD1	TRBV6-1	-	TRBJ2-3	TGTGCCAGCAGTGAAGGCAGGGGGCGGGATACGCAGTATTTT	CASSEGRGRDTQYF
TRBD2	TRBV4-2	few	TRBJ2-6	TGTGCCAGCAGCACTGGTCTAGCGGACTACTCTGGGGCCAACGTCCTGACTTTC	CASSTGLADYSGANVLTF
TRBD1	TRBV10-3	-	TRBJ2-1	TGTGCCATCAGTGGGGACAGGATGCCCTACAATGAGCAGTTCTTC	CAISGDRMPYNEQFF
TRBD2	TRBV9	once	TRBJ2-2	TGTGCCAGCGGCCGGGACTATAACACCGGGGAGCTGTTTTTT	CASGRDYNTGELFF
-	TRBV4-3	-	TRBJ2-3	TGCGCCAGCAGCCAAGACGTGCTTACAGATACGCAGTATTTT	CASSQDVLTDTQYF
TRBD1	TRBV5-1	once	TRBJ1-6	TGCGCCAGCAGCGACAGGGGGAGTAATTCACCCCTCCACTTT	CASSDRGSNSPLHF
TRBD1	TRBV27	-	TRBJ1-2	TGTGCCAGCAGTGTCTCCGGGACAGTAAACTATGGCTACACCTTC	CASSVSGTVNYGYTF
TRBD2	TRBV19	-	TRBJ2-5	TGTGCCAGTAGATTCACCGGGGGGCAAGAGACCCAGTACTTC	CASRFTGGQETQYF
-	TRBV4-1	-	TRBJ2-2	TGCGCCAGCAGCCAAGATCGCTTTGTTACCGGGGAGCTGTTTTTT	CASSQDRFVTGELFF
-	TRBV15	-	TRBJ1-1	TGTGCCACCAGCAGGGAAAACAGGGCCTCCATGAACACTGAAGCTTTCTTT	CATSRENRASMNTEAFF
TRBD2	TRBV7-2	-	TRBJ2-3	TGTGCCAGCAGCGCAAGCGGGGGGGCGGAAGATACGCAGTATTTT	CASSASGGAEDTQYF
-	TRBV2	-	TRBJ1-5	TGTGCCAGCAGTCGCGAGAGCAATCAGCCCCAGCATTTT	CASSRESNQPQHF
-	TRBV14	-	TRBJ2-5	TGTGCCAGCAGCCATCTGGGCCAACAAGAGACCCAGTACTTC	CASSHLGQQETQYF
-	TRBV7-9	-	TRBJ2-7	TGTGCCAGCAGCTTGAGGGGCCCCGGTATTACAGAGCAGTACTTC	CASSLRGPGITEQYF
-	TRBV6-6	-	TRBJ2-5	TGTGCCAGCAGTAAGGCTTGGTACCAAGAGACCCAGTACTTC	CASSKAWYQETQYF
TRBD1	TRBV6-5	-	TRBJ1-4	TGTGCCAGCAGTGTGGACAGGGATGAAAAACTGTTTTTT	CASSVDRDEKLFF
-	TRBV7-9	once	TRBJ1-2	TGTGCCAGCAGCTTAGATAGGGTCGATGGCTACACCTTC	CASSLDRVDGYTF
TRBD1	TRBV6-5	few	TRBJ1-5	TGTGCCAGCAGGGGACAGGCATGGCAGCCCCAGCATTTT	CASRGQAWQPQHF
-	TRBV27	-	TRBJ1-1	TGTGCCAGCAAAGAGGTCAGGGGCATAATAGGCATCAGTGAAGCTTTCTTT	CASKEVRGIIGISEAFF
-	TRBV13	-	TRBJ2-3	TGTGCCAGCAGCTTAGAAGTGGGACTGAGCACAGATACGCAGTATTTT	CASSLEVGLSTDTQYF
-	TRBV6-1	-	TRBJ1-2	TGTGCCAGCAGTTTAGTGGCGTGGGACGGCTACACCTTC	CASSLVAWDGYTF
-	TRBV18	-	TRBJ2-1	TGTGCCAGCTCACCATCGCTAGCGAGTGAGCAGTTCTTC	CASSPSLASEQFF
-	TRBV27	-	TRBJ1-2	TGTGCCAGCAGTTTAGACGACAGGCTTTATGGCTACACCTTC	CASSLDDRLYGYTF
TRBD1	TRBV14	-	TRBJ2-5	TGTGCCAGCAGCCACCGGACAGGGTGGGAGACCCAGTACTTC	CASSHRTGWETQYF
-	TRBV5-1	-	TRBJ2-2	TGCGCCAGCAGCCGGACCGGGCCCCAATTCACCGGGGAGCTGTTTTTT	CASSRTGPQFTGELFF
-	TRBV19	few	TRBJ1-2	TGTGCCAGTAGTATGGGTTTCGGGGATGGCTACACCTTC	CASSMGFGDGYTF
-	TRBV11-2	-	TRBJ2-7	TGTGCCAGCAGCTTAGAATCGGGCGTCGAGCAGTACTTC	CASSLESGVEQYF
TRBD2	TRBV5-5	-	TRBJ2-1	TGTGCCAGCAGCTTGGTAGAGGGGTGGGCGGGGGTACTCTACAATGAGCAGTTCTTC	CASSLVEGWAGVLYNEQFF
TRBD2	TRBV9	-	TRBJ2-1	TGTGCCAGCAGCGTAGCCCCTATTTTGGGACTAGCTGGGGAGCAGTTCTTC	CASSVAPILGLAGEQFF
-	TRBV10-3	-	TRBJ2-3	TGTGCCATCGGGGAACAGGGCACAGATACGCAGTATTTT	CAIGEQGTDTQYF
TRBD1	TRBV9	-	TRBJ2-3	TGTGCCAGCAGCGTAGGGACAGGGGCTTTCGGCACAGATACGCAGTATTTT	CASSVGTGAFGTDTQYF
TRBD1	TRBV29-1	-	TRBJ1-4	TGCAGCGTTGTTTTGGGGGGAGACAGGGAACCTTTTGGACTAGAAAAACTGTTTTTT	CSVVLGGDREPFGLEKLFF
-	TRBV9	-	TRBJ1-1	TGTGCCAGCAGCGTAGATGATGGCACTGAAGCTTTCTTT	CASSVDDGTEAFF
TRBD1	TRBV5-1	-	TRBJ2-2	TGCGCCAGCAGCTTGGAATTGACAGGGTCAATCCTACTGGGGGAGCTGTTTTTT	CASSLELTGSILLGELFF
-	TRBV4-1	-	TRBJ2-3	TGCGCCAGCGGGACTGGGGGGGCAGGAGATACGCAGTATTTT	CASGTGGAGDTQYF
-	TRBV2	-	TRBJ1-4	TGTGCCAGCAGTGAGGGCAGCGGGAATGAAAAACTGTTTTTT	CASSEGSGNEKLFF
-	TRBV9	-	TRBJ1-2	TGTGCCAGCAGCGGACCACGGGAGACAGGCCCCTATGGCTACACCTTC	CASSGPRETGPYGYTF
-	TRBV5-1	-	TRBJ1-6	TGCGCCAGCAGCTTGATTAGGGATGGGTATAATTCACCCCTCCACTTT	CASSLIRDGYNSPLHF
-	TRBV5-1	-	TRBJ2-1	TGCGCCAGCAGCCCCAGGGACTTCACCTACAATGAGCAGTTCTTC	CASSPRDFTYNEQFF